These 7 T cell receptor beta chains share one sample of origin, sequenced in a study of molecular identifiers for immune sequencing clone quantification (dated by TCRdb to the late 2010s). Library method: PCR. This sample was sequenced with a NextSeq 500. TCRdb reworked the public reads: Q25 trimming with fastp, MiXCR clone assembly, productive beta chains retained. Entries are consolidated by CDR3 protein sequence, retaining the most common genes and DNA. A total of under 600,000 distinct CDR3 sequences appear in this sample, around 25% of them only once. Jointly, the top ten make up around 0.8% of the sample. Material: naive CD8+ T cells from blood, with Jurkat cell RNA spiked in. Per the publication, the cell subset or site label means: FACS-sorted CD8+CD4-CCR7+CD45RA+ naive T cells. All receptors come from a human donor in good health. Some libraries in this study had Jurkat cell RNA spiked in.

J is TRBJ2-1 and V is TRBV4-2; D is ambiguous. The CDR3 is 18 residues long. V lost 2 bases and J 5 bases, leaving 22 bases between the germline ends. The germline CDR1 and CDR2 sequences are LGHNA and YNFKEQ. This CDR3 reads CASSQLSGSSERNNEQFF. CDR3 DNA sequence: TGTGCCAGCAGCCAACTAAGTGGGTCTTCGGAGAGGAACAATGAGCAGTTCTTC.

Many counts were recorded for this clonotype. The CDR3 sequence is CASSPTSVSGNTIYF. CDR3 nucleotides: TGTGCCAGCAGCCCTACCAGTGTCTCTGGAAACACCATATATTTT. The J gene is TRBJ1-3, the V gene TRBV7-2; D unresolved. Germline V lookup: CDR1 SGHTA, CDR2 FQGNSA. Trimming cost V 5 bases and J 0 bases, with 11 bases left between them. The length of the CDR3 is 15 residues.

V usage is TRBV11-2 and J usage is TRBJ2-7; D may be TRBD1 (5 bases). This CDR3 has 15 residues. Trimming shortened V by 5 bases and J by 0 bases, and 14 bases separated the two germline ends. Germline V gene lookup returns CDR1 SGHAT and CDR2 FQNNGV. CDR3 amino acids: CASSLIRVPSYEQYF. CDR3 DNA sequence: TGTGCCAGCAGCCTTATCAGGGTCCCCTCCTACGAGCAGTACTTC. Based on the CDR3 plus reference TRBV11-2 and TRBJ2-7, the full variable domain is EAGVAQSPRYKIIEKRQSVAFWCNPISGHATLYWYQQILGQGPKLLIQFQNNGVVDDSQLPKDRFSAERLKGVDSTLKIQPAKLEDSAVYLCASSLIRVPSYEQYFGPGTRLTVT.

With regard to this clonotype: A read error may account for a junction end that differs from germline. The CDR3 loop is CSARGFFKEPQYF. CDR3 nucleotide sequence: TGCAGTGCTAGAGGGTTTTTCAAAGAGCCCCAGTACTTC. The rearrangement joins TRBV20-1 to TRBJ2-5; D unresolved. CDR3 length: 13 residues. CDR1 DFQATT and CDR2 SNEGSKA come from the germline V gene (reference sequence).

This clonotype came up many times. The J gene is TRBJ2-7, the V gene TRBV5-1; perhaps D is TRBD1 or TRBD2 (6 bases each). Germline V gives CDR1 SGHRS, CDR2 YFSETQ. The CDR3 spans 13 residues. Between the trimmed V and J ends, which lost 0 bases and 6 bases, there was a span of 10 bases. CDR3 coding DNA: TGCGCCAGCAGCTTGGCCTGGGGGGCCGAGCAGTACTTC. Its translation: CASSLAWGAEQYF.

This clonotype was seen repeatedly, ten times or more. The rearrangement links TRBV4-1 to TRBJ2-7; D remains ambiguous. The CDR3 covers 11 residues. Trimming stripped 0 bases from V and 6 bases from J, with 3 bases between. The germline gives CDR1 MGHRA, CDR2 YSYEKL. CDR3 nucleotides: TGCGCCAGCAGCCAAGAAAGCGAGCAGTACTTC. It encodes CASSQESEQYF.

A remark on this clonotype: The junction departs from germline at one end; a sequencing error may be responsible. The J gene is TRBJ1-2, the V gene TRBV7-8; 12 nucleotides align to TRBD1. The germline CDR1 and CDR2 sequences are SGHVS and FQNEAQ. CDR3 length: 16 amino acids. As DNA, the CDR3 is TGTGCCTGCAGCTTAGACCAGGGACAGGGGGCCGGCGGCTACACCTTC. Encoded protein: CACSLDQGQGAGGYTF.